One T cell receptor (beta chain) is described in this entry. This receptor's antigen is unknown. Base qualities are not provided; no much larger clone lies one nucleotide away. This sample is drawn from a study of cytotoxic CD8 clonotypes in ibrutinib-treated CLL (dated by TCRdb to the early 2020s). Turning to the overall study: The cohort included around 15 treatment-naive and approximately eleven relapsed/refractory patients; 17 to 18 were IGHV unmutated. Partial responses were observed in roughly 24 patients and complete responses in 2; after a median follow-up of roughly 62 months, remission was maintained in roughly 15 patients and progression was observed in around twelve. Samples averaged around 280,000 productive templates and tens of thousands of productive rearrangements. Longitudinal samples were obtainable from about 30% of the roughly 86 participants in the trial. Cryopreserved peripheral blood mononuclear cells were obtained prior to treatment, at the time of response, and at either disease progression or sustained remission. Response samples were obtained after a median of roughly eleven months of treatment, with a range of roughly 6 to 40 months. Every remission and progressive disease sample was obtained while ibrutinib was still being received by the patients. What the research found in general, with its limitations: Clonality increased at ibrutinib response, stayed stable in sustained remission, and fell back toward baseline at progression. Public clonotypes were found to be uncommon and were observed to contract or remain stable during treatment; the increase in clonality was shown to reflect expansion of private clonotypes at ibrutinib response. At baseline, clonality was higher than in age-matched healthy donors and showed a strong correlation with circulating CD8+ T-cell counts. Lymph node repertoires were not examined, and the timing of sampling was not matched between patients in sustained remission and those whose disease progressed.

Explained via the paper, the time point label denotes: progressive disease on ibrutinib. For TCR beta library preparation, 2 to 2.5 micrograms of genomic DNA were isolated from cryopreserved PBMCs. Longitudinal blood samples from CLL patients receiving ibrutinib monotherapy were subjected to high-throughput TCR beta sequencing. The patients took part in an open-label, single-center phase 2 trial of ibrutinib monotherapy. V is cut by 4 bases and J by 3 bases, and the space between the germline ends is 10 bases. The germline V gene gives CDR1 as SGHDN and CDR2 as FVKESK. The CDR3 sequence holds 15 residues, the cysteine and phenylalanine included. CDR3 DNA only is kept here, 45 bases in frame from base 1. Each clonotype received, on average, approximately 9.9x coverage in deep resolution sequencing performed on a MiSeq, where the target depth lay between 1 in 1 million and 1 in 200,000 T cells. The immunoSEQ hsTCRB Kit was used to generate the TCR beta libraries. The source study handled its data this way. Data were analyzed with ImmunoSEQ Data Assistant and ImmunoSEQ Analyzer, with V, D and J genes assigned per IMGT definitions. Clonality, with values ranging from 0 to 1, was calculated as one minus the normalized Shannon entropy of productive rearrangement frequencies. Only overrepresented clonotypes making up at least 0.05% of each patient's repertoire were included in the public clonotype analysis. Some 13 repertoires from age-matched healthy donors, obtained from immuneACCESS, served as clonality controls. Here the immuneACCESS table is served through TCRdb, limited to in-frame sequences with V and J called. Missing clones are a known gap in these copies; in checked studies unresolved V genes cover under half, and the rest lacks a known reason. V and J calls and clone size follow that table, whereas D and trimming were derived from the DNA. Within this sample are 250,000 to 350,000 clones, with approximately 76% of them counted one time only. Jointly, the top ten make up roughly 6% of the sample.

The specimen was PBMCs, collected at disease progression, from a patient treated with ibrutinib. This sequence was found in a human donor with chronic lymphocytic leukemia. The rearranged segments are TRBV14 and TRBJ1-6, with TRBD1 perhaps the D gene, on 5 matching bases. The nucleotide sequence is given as TGTGCCAGCAGCCCGGGACCGCTCTATAATTCACCCCTCCACTTT. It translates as CASSPGPLYNSPLHF. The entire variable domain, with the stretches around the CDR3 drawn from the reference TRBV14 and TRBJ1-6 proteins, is EAGVTQFPSHSVIEKGQTVTLRCDPISGHDNLYWYRRVMGKEIKFLLHFVKESKQDESGMPNNRFLAERTGGTYSTLKVQPAELEDSGVYFCASSPGPLYNSPLHFGNGTRLTVT.